The T cell receptor beta chain described here comes from a study of shared clonotypes between healthy human individuals. Study-level background: Donors had three CD4 naive, three CD4 memory, two CD8 naive and one CD8 memory plate apiece.

Profiling relied on immunoSEQ multiplex PCR, and the TCRdb table lists in-frame clones only, not all of them. The sample shows under 600,000 clones, approximately 94% of them seen only once. The V and J ends lost 9 bases and 8 bases, in that order; junction bases with no gene match: 14. Germline CDR1 SEHNR, CDR2 FQNEAQ (reference sequence). This CDR3 contains 15 residues. This sequence joins TRBV7-9 and TRBJ1-4, with 8 nucleotides matching TRBD1. The clonotype comes from a woman between 25 and 40 years old in good health. The sequenced sample was naive CD4+ T cells sorted from blood. Noted subset: CD45RA+ positively selected. The CDR3 sequence is CASRLTGTGDEKLFF. CDR3 sequence (DNA): TGTGCCAGTAGGCTAACCGGGACAGGTGACGAAAAACTGTTTTTT.